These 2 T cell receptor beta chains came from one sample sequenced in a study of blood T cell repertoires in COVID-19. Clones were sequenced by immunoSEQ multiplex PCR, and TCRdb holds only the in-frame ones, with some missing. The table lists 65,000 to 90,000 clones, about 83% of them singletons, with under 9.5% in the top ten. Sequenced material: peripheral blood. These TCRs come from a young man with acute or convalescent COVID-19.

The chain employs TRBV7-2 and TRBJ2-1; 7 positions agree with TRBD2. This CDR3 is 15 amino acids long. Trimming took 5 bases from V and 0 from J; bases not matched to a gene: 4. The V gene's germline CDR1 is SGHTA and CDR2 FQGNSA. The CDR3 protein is CASSRDYGSYNEQFF. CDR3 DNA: TGTGCCAGCAGCCGGGACTACGGCTCCTACAATGAGCAGTTCTTC.

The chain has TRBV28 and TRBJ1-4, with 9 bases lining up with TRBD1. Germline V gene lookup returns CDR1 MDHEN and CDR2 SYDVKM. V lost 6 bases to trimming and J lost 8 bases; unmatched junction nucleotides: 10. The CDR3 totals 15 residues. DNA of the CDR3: TGTGCCAGCAGACCAACACAGGGGGCTCGGGAAAAACTGTTTTTT. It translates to CASRPTQGAREKLFF.